The TCR beta chain described here comes from a study of CD8+ T cells in alopecia areata. Study context: Tofacitinib administration persisted for 6 to 18 months, succeeded by 6 months off drug. Percentage of affected scalp area was the basis on which treated patients' severity was scored.

There are 13 residues in the CDR3. Germline lookup yields CDR1 MNHEY and CDR2 SMNVEV (reference sequence). The germline V and J ends were trimmed by 6 bases and 3 bases, with 9 bases remaining between them. Extracted RNA was reverse transcribed, and the resulting cDNA served as sequencing template. TCRdb keeps only in-frame clones here, not all; method: immunoSEQ multiplex PCR. The sample lists 130,000 to 150,000 clones, about four fifths occurring once. This sample's treatment: oral pan-JAK inhibitor, 5-10 mg twice daily. The source of this sequence is a human donor with alopecia areata. The rearrangement uses TRBV27 and TRBJ2-1; D might be TRBD1 or TRBD2, each matching 5 bases. This material consisted of CD8+ T cells sorted from blood, taken at week 4, from a patient treated with tofacitinib. The CDR3 coding sequence is TGTGCCAGCAGGGCGAGGGGCTACAATGAGCAGTTCTTC. Protein product: CASRARGYNEQFF.